The 21 T cell receptor beta chains reported below all come from one sample, sequenced in a study of blood T cell repertoires in COVID-19. Assay: immunoSEQ multiplex PCR; the TCRdb copy retains only in-frame clones and omits some. The sample yields under 250,000 clones, around 80% seen once. Sequenced input: peripheral blood. The receptors shown here come from a woman aged 55-69 years who had recovered from COVID-19.

This rearrangement joins TRBV11-2 to TRBJ2-7; TRBD1 matches at 10 bases. The V gene end was trimmed by 6 bases and the J gene end by 0 bases; junction bases not matched to a gene: 11. Germline V gives CDR1 SGHAT, CDR2 FQNNGV. The CDR3 consists of 17 residues. The CDR3 loop is CASRFRDRGPSSYEQYF. The CDR3 nucleotides read TGTGCCAGCAGATTCCGGGACAGGGGACCCTCCTCCTACGAGCAGTACTTC.

The chain links TRBV10-3 to TRBJ1-6; TRBD1 is a possible D gene (6 bases). Trimming pared 5 bases from V and 7 bases from J, leaving 21 bases between. Germline values: CDR1 ENHRY, CDR2 SYGVKD. The CDR3 is 17 amino acids. CDR3 sequence reads: CAISPSQGSFGNSPLHF. CDR3 coding DNA: TGTGCCATCAGTCCGAGTCAGGGGAGTTTTGGAAATTCACCCCTCCACTTT.

The chain couples TRBV9 to TRBJ2-1; 8 nucleotides agree with TRBD2. Germline loops: CDR1 SGDLS, CDR2 YYNGEE. The V segment lost 0 bases and the J segment 8 bases; nucleotides outside the gene matches: 7. This CDR3 spans 15 amino acids. Here the CDR3 DNA reads TGTGCCAGCAGCGTAGCGGGGCGGGGGGCCGATGAGCAGTTCTTC. Translating gives CASSVAGRGADEQFF. Drawing the rest from reference TRBV9 and TRBJ2-1, the complete variable domain is DSGVTQTPKHLITATGQRVTLRCSPRSGDLSVYWYQQSLDQGLQFLIQYYNGEERAKGNILERFSAQQFPDLHSELNLSSLELGDSALYFCASSVAGRGADEQFFGPGTRLTVL.

The CDR3 spells CASQGQRNSPLHF. As DNA, the CDR3 is TGTGCCAGCCAGGGACAGAGAAATTCACCCCTCCACTTT. The chain employs TRBV7-3 and TRBJ1-6; TRBD1 aligns across 7 bases. After removal of 8 bases from V and 7 bases from J, the junction contained 5 bases not matched to a gene. The CDR3 sequence is 13 residues long. CDR1 is SGHTA, CDR2 FQGTGA, per germline.

This chain's CDR3 is CASSPRTGGNEKLFF. CDR3 sequence (DNA): TGTGCCAGCAGCCCCCGGACAGGGGGGAATGAAAAACTGTTTTTT. The gene calls are TRBV5-8 and TRBJ1-4, with 10 bases fitting TRBD1. V shed 4 bases, J shed 5 bases, and the junction held 5 bases outside the gene matches. The germline CDR1 and CDR2 sequences are SGHTS and YDEGEE. The CDR3 sequence is 15 residues long.

The chain links TRBV29-1 to TRBJ2-2; the D gene is possibly TRBD2 (5 bases). Trimming removed 6 bases from V and 9 bases from J, with 20 bases in between. The CDR3 totals 14 residues. Per the germline V gene, CDR1 is SQVTM and CDR2 is ANQGSEA. DNA for the CDR3: TGCAGCGTCCTTGTTCGGAGGAAGGGCCGGGAGCTGTTTTTT. This codes for CSVLVRRKGRELFF.

V is TRBV13 and J is TRBJ1-4, with D possibly TRBD1 on 6 matching bases. Trimming removed 5 bases at V and 8 bases at J, with 18 bases between. The length of the CDR3 is 15 residues. The germline gives CDR1 PRHDT, CDR2 FYEKMQ (reference sequence). The CDR3 loop reads CASSDRTKGGEKLFF. CDR3 nucleotide sequence: TGTGCCAGCAGCGACAGGACAAAAGGCGGGGAAAAACTGTTTTTT. The full variable domain, its missing parts supplied by reference TRBV13 and TRBJ1-4, is AAGVIQSPRHLIKEKRETATLKCYPIPRHDTVYWYQQGPGQDPQFLISFYEKMQSDKGSIPDRFSAQQFSDYHSELNMSSLELGDSALYFCASSDRTKGGEKLFFGSGTQLSVL.

The chain joins TRBV12-3 or TRBV12-4 to TRBJ2-1; D perhaps matches TRBD2 (5 bases). CDR3 size: 12 residues. The V end lost 6 bases, the J end lost 5 bases, and 8 bases lay between the germline ends. CDR3 in amino acids: CASRDFNNEQFF. The CDR3 coding sequence is TGTGCCAGCAGGGACTTTAACAATGAGCAGTTCTTC.

The V gene is TRBV7-2, the J gene TRBJ2-5; 12 nucleotides match TRBD2. The CDR3 loop spans 17 amino acids. J lost 2 bases, V lost 5 bases, and 9 bases had no gene match. The germline V gene encodes CDR1 SGHTA and CDR2 FQGNSA. The CDR3 nucleotides read TGTGCCAGCAGCCCTGGACTAGCGGGGCTCTCTCAAGAGACCCAGTACTTC. Its translation is CASSPGLAGLSQETQYF.

The genes are TRBV10-1 and TRBJ1-1; TRBD1 is a possible D gene (6 bases). This CDR3 is 14 amino acids long. The germline V and J ends were trimmed by 8 bases and 5 bases, with 18 bases remaining between them. The germline V gene has CDR1 WNHNN and CDR2 SYGVQD (reference sequence). CDR3 in DNA: TGCGCCAGCTCCCGGGACACCTCGGGGACTGAAGCTTTCTTT. This gives the protein CASSRDTSGTEAFF.

The chain couples TRBV7-2 to TRBJ2-7, with 7 bases fitting TRBD1. The trim removed 5 bases at V and 0 bases at J, leaving 4 bases unmatched. Germline V lookup: CDR1 SGHTA, CDR2 FQGNSA. This CDR3 is built from 14 residues. CDR3 nucleotide sequence: TGTGCCAGCAGCGCACAGGGGAACTCCTACGAGCAGTACTTC. Translated, it gives CASSAQGNSYEQYF.

This chain joins TRBV9 and TRBJ2-7; 7 bases map to TRBD2. Germline CDR1 is SGDLS and CDR2 is YYNGEE. The CDR3 has 16 residues. Trimming removed 4 bases from V and 3 bases from J; junction bases left unmatched: 13. The DNA of the CDR3 is TGTGCCAGCAGCCCGACAAACCGGGACTACGTCTACGAGCAGTACTTC. It codes for CASSPTNRDYVYEQYF.

V is TRBV30 and J is TRBJ1-5; D uncertain. This CDR3 has 13 residues. The V end was cut by 0 bases, the J end by 0 bases, with 3 bases between. Per germline, CDR1 GTSNPN and CDR2 SVGIG (reference sequence). The chain's CDR3 is CAWSVRSNQPQHF. The CDR3, as DNA: TGTGCCTGGAGTGTCCGTAGCAATCAGCCCCAGCATTTT.

The chain recombines TRBV12-5 with TRBJ2-3; D gene ambiguous. The length of the CDR3 is 14 residues. V was shortened by 6 bases and J by 2 bases, with 12 bases between the two germline ends. Germline V lookup: CDR1 LGHNT, CDR2 FRNRAP. DNA for the CDR3: TGTGCTAGTGGACTGGAGACGTCCACAGATACGCAGTATTTT. It encodes CASGLETSTDTQYF.

This chain joins TRBV4-1 and TRBJ2-3; the D gene is possibly TRBD2 (6 bases). This CDR3 region has 13 residues. V lost 4 bases and J lost 12, with 17 bases in between. From germline, CDR1 is MGHRA and CDR2 YSYEKL. The CDR3 reads CASSRIYRDFQYF. DNA for the CDR3: TGCGCCAGCAGCCGAATATACCGGGACTTCCAGTATTTT.

The chain joins TRBV19 to TRBJ1-2, with D tentatively TRBD1 (5 bases). Trimming took 4 bases from V and 1 from J, leaving 10 bases between them. The CDR3 runs to 14 residues. In germline, CDR1 is LNHDA, CDR2 SQIVND (reference sequence). CDR3 sequence: CASSNPGINYGYTF. The CDR3 DNA reads TGTGCCAGTAGTAATCCAGGGATTAACTATGGCTACACCTTC.

The chain couples TRBV7-6 to TRBJ1-1, with D tentatively TRBD1 (5 bases). The CDR3 spans 17 residues. CDR1 is SGHVS, CDR2 FNYEAQ, per germline. V lost 5 bases and J 5 bases, leaving 24 bases between the germline ends. The CDR3 reads CASSNKYSREMGTEAFF. As DNA, the CDR3 is TGTGCCAGCAGCAACAAATACTCCAGGGAAATGGGTACTGAAGCTTTCTTT.

This clone appeared a single time. The genes are TRBV29-1 and TRBJ1-1; D is ambiguous. The CDR3 loop spans 11 amino acids. CDR1 and CDR2 from the germline V gene are SQVTM and ANQGSEA. Trimming shortened V by 7 bases and J by 4 bases, and 10 bases separated the two germline ends. The CDR3 nucleotides are TGCAGCGGGCAGAGGGTCACTGAAGCTTTCTTT. Encoded protein: CSGQRVTEAFF.

The chain has TRBV7-2 and TRBJ2-7, with TRBD2 identical over 9 bases. CDR3 size: 14 residues. Germline V lookup: CDR1 SGHTA, CDR2 FQGNSA. V lost 5 bases, J lost 0 bases, and 2 bases stayed unmatched. The CDR3 sequence is CASSARGGSYEQYF. The CDR3 DNA follows: TGTGCCAGCAGCGCGCGGGGGGGCTCCTACGAGCAGTACTTC.

This clone was observed once. The CDR3 DNA is TGTGCCAGTAGTATCCTAGGCCAGGGATCCATCAATGAGCAGTTCTTC. Translating gives CASSILGQGSINEQFF. The chain combines TRBV19 with TRBJ2-1; perhaps TRBD1 as D (5 bases). Trimming removed 3 bases at V and 6 bases at J, with 18 bases between. The V gene's germline CDR1 is LNHDA and CDR2 SQIVND (reference sequence). The CDR3 is 16 residues long.

The count of this clone is one. V is TRBV18 and J is TRBJ1-2; TRBD1 agrees at 9 bases. CDR1 and CDR2 (germline): KGHSH, LQKENI. The CDR3 totals 15 residues. The junction had 9 bases not matched to a gene; V was cut back by 1 base and J by 9 bases. DNA of the CDR3: TGTGCCAGCTCACCACGTCCCGGGACAGGGACACGCTACACCTTC. This encodes CASSPRPGTGTRYTF. The full variable domain, rest sourced from reference TRBV18 and TRBJ1-2, is NAGVMQNPRHLVRRRGQEARLRCSPMKGHSHVYWYRQLPEEGLKFMVYLQKENIIDESGMPKERFSAEFPKEGPSILRIQQVVRGDSAAYFCASSPRPGTGTRYTFGSGTRLTVV.